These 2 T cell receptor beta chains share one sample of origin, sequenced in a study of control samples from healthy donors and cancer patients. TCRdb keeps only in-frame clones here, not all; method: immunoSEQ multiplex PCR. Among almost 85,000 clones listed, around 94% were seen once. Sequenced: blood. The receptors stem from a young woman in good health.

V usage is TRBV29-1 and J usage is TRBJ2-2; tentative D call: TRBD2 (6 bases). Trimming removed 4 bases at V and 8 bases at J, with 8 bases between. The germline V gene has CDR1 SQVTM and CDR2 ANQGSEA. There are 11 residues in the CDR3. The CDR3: CSVGGKGELFF. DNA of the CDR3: TGCAGCGTTGGCGGGAAGGGGGAGCTGTTTTTT.

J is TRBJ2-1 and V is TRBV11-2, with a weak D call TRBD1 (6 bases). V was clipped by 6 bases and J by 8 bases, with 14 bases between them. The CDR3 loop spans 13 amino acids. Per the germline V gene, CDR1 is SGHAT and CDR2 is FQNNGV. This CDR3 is CASRGAAGDEQFF. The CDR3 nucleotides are TGTGCCAGCAGGGGGGCCGCTGGCGATGAGCAGTTCTTC. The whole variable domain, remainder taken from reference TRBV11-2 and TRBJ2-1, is EAGVAQSPRYKIIEKRQSVAFWCNPISGHATLYWYQQILGQGPKLLIQFQNNGVVDDSQLPKDRFSAERLKGVDSTLKIQPAKLEDSAVYLCASRGAAGDEQFFGPGTRLTVL.